This TCR beta chain was obtained from a study of T cell responses to AZD1222 COVID-19 vaccine. The study, taken as a whole, reports: An increase in Spike-specific TCR breadth and depth was observed after two AZD1222 doses.

TCRdb's table, derived via immunoSEQ multiplex PCR, lists solely in-frame clones and lacks some. The sample carries around 130,000 clones, 80% to 90% recorded once. The germline CDR1 and CDR2 sequences are SGHNT and YENEEA. Trimming removed 5 bases at V and 1 base at J, with 4 bases between. The CDR3 length is 12 residues. For this clone: Antigen specificity is unknown.

The receptor's source is an adult in good health. Sequenced material: peripheral blood, taken on day 0 of AZD1222 vaccination. The chain has TRBV11-3 and TRBJ2-3; D unclear. The CDR3 region has the DNA TGTGCCAGCAGCCCGGGCACAGATACGCAGTATTTT. This encodes CASSPGTDTQYF. The variable domain in full, with the rest retrieved from reference TRBV11-3 and TRBJ2-3, is EAGVVQSPRYKIIEKKQPVAFWCNPISGHNTLYWYLQNLGQGPELLIRYENEEAVDDSQLPKDRFSAERLKGVDSTLKIQPAELGDSAVYLCASSPGTDTQYFGPGTRLTVL.